The sequence of this T cell receptor (beta chain) was determined in a study of sequential checkpoint blockade in melanoma (dated 2019 in TCRdb). Broadly, across the study: Patients were assigned by 1:1 randomization to either first-line nivolumab followed by ipilimumab (arm A) or ipilimumab followed by nivolumab (arm B). DNA from approximately 91 pretreatment melanoma tumor samples was subjected to TCRbeta immunosequencing. The same lesion was the source of approximately 80% of the matched pre- and post-treatment tumor biopsy pairs. Maintenance nivolumab was given following each of the two trial sequences. Matched tumor biopsies were taken from around 20 patients before treatment and at week 13, after single-agent nivolumab (arm A) or ipilimumab (arm B).

Findings and caveats that apply to the study as a whole: In the nivolumab-first arm (arm A), pretreatment tumor TIL clonality was associated with response (P = .04). Tumor T-cell fraction and clonality were found to correlate with PD-L1 staining and CD8+ T-cell counts but not with mutational load. Achieving clinical benefit was about 30 times more likely for patients whose tumor T-cell fraction and clonality increased by week 13. Validation of the response-prediction model combining TCR metrics and mutation burden is needed in larger, independent patient cohorts. Small sample sizes and reduced statistical power limited the within-arm analyses of tumor T-cell fraction.

The treatment or condition label for this specimen denotes: randomized to nivolumab then ipilimumab (arm A) or the reverse (arm B). None of the patients in the trial had previously been given DNA-damaging chemotherapy. The samples were obtained from melanoma patients enrolled in CheckMate 064, an open-label, randomized phase II trial testing sequential checkpoint blockade. Genomic DNA from formalin-fixed paraffin-embedded (FFPE) tissue samples served as the input for tumor TCR sequencing. V loses 1 base, J loses 1 base, and the germline ends lie 5 bases apart. Taken from cysteine to phenylalanine, the CDR3 has 14 residues. Of all the DNA, just the CDR3 is kept, 42 bases in frame from base 1. The germline V gene specifies SGHNT as CDR1 and YENEEA as CDR2. A word on this clone: Its antigen is not yet known. Qualities for individual bases were not recorded, and no much larger clone is one base off.

TCRbeta CDR3 regions were immunosequenced from genomic DNA with the immunoSEQ Assay. Genomic DNA was amplified by bias-controlled multiplex PCR before high-throughput sequencing. The original pipeline was this. To quantify the absolute abundance of each unique TCRbeta CDR3 region, the sequences were collapsed and filtered. Clonality, defined as 1 minus Pielou's evenness, was calculated using only productive rearrangements. Tumor T-cell fraction was calculated by normalizing TCRbeta template counts to the amount of usable DNA, which was estimated from several housekeeping genes. A previously published method was used to identify clones whose frequencies were significantly greater in on-treatment samples than in baseline samples. Here the immuneACCESS table is served through TCRdb, limited to in-frame sequences with V and J called. Missing clones are a known gap in these copies; in checked studies unresolved V genes cover under half, and the rest lacks a known reason. From that table come the V and J calls and clone size; the DNA was used to work out D and trimming. Across this sample there are roughly 9,100 clones, with under 30% seen only once. The ten most abundant clones make up around 14% of the sample.

The chain employs TRBV11-3 and TRBJ1-3, with no confidently assigned D gene. The starting material was tumor tissue (inferred from file names), obtained from a patient given nivolumab and ipilimumab in sequence. The source is a human donor with melanoma. In nucleotide form, the sequence is TGTGCCAGCAGCTTAGGGGGTTCTGGAAACACCATATATTTT. The translation is CASSLGGSGNTIYF.